A selection of T cell receptor beta chains follows, all from one sample in a study of control samples from healthy donors and cancer patients. Sequencing used immunoSEQ multiplex PCR; TCRdb keeps in-frame clones, though not all of them. This repertoire shows about 120,000 clones, approximately 87% found once; its top ten account for 9% to 13%. The sequencing input was blood. The source is a man aged 25 to 45 in good health. CDR3s include the opening cysteine and the closing phenylalanine or tryptophan. Fields, in order: clone size, J gene, D gene, V gene, CDR3 protein, CDR3 DNA. A D gene is named only where the DNA matches it firmly. Size values are once, few and many counts, or a class for expanded clones, and some rows have none.

clone size: NA
J gene: TRBJ2-1
D gene: NA
V gene: TRBV10-3
CDR3 protein: CAISGERWVYYNEQFF
CDR3 DNA: TGTGCCATCAGTGGAGAACGGTGGGTTTACTACAATGAGCAGTTCTTC

clone size: NA
J gene: TRBJ2-3
D gene: TRBD1
V gene: TRBV5-1
CDR3 protein: CASSPRQGATDTQYF
CDR3 DNA: TGCGCCAGCAGCCCCCGGCAGGGGGCCACAGATACGCAGTATTTT

clone size: NA
J gene: TRBJ2-7
D gene: TRBD2
V gene: TRBV3-1/TRBV3-2
CDR3 protein: CASRDNQRGPYEQYF
CDR3 DNA: TGTGCCAGCAGGGATAACCAGCGGGGACCCTACGAGCAGTACTTC

clone size: once
J gene: TRBJ2-5
D gene: NA
V gene: TRBV29-1
CDR3 protein: CSVEARQETQYF
CDR3 DNA: TGCAGCGTTGAGGCCAGACAAGAGACCCAGTACTTC

clone size: NA
J gene: TRBJ2-1
D gene: NA
V gene: TRBV29-1
CDR3 protein: CSVERGAGTYNEQFF
CDR3 DNA: TGCAGCGTTGAAAGGGGGGCCGGAACCTACAATGAGCAGTTCTTC

clone size: NA
J gene: TRBJ1-4
D gene: TRBD1
V gene: TRBV12-3/TRBV12-4
CDR3 protein: CASRTGGEKLFF
CDR3 DNA: TGTGCCAGCAGAACAGGGGGCGAAAAACTGTTTTTT

clone size: many
J gene: TRBJ2-3
D gene: NA
V gene: TRBV10-1
CDR3 protein: CASSGGWGGEQYF
CDR3 DNA: TGCGCCAGCAGTGGTGGATGGGGGGGCGAACAGTATTTT

clone size: NA
J gene: TRBJ1-2
D gene: TRBD1
V gene: TRBV24-1
CDR3 protein: CATSEGQGPPRGYTF
CDR3 DNA: TGTGCCACCAGTGAGGGACAGGGGCCCCCCCGGGGCTACACCTTC

clone size: NA
J gene: TRBJ2-1
D gene: TRBD2
V gene: TRBV28
CDR3 protein: CASTAPWEGLGNEQFF
CDR3 DNA: TGTGCCAGCACCGCACCCTGGGAGGGGTTGGGGAATGAGCAGTTCTTC

clone size: NA
J gene: TRBJ1-2
D gene: TRBD1
V gene: TRBV7-2
CDR3 protein: CASSRRDSNYGYTF
CDR3 DNA: TGTGCCAGCAGTCGCCGGGACAGTAACTATGGCTACACCTTC

clone size: NA
J gene: TRBJ1-4
D gene: NA
V gene: TRBV14
CDR3 protein: CASSIRPGGNEKLFF
CDR3 DNA: TGTGCCAGCAGCATTCGACCCGGAGGTAATGAAAAACTGTTTTTT

clone size: NA
J gene: TRBJ1-1
D gene: NA
V gene: TRBV29-1
CDR3 protein: CSGWDRQNTEAFF
CDR3 DNA: TGCAGCGGCTGGGACCGACAGAACACTGAAGCTTTCTTT

clone size: NA
J gene: TRBJ2-7
D gene: NA
V gene: TRBV30
CDR3 protein: CAWSVQGHRSSYEQYF
CDR3 DNA: TGTGCCTGGAGTGTACAGGGACACCGGAGCTCCTACGAGCAGTACTTC

clone size: few
J gene: TRBJ1-2
D gene: TRBD1
V gene: TRBV27
CDR3 protein: CASSTGQGSTGYTF
CDR3 DNA: TGTGCCAGCAGTACCGGACAGGGTAGTACGGGCTACACCTTC

clone size: few
J gene: TRBJ1-5
D gene: TRBD1
V gene: TRBV25-1
CDR3 protein: CASSPGQGFNQPQHF
CDR3 DNA: TGTGCCAGCTCCCCCGGACAGGGATTCAATCAGCCCCAGCATTTT

clone size: NA
J gene: TRBJ1-2
D gene: NA
V gene: TRBV19
CDR3 protein: CATRIEAVSYMGYTF
CDR3 DNA: TGTGCCACCAGAATAGAAGCTGTATCGTATATGGGCTACACCTTC

clone size: NA
J gene: TRBJ1-2
D gene: NA
V gene: TRBV27
CDR3 protein: CASSSRRRDYGYTF
CDR3 DNA: TGTGCCAGCAGTTCCAGACGGCGTGACTATGGCTACACCTTC

clone size: NA
J gene: TRBJ1-1
D gene: TRBD1
V gene: TRBV6-5
CDR3 protein: CASRTGATEAFF
CDR3 DNA: TGTGCCAGCAGAACAGGGGCGACTGAAGCTTTCTTT

clone size: NA
J gene: TRBJ1-1
D gene: NA
V gene: TRBV11-3
CDR3 protein: CASSYTRGNTEAFF
CDR3 DNA: TGTGCCAGCAGCTACACTAGGGGAAACACTGAAGCTTTCTTT

clone size: once
J gene: TRBJ2-6
D gene: TRBD1
V gene: TRBV12-5
CDR3 protein: CASGRTGSSGANVLTF
CDR3 DNA: TGTGCTAGTGGCCGGACAGGTAGCTCTGGGGCCAACGTCCTGACTTTC

clone size: NA
J gene: TRBJ2-5
D gene: TRBD2
V gene: TRBV4-1
CDR3 protein: CASSPRTSGGQETQYF
CDR3 DNA: TGCGCCAGCAGCCCCCGGACTAGCGGGGGCCAAGAGACCCAGTACTTC

clone size: NA
J gene: TRBJ1-5
D gene: TRBD1
V gene: TRBV2
CDR3 protein: CACRQGTNQPQHF
CDR3 DNA: TGTGCCTGCCGACAGGGCACGAATCAGCCCCAGCATTTT

clone size: NA
J gene: TRBJ2-1
D gene: NA
V gene: TRBV9
CDR3 protein: CASREGGEQFF
CDR3 DNA: TGTGCCAGCAGGGAAGGGGGGGAGCAGTTCTTC

clone size: NA
J gene: TRBJ1-6
D gene: NA
V gene: TRBV30
CDR3 protein: CASPGTPDNSPLHF
CDR3 DNA: TGTGCCTCACCCGGGACGCCCGATAATTCACCCCTCCACTTT